What follows are 15 T cell receptor beta chains derived from one specimen sequenced in a study of cytomegalovirus exposure and HLA in healthy donors. Primers for the PCR totalled 60 Vbeta and 13 Jbeta. Assay used: immunoSEQ multiplex PCR; TCRdb lists only in-frame clones, some missing. The sample yields under 150,000 clones, roughly 79% seen once. The sequencing input was PBMCs. Source of these receptors: a male donor in good health and CMV-seronegative.

On this clone: One end of the junction is discordant with germline, which a read error may explain. The gene calls are TRBV7-9 and TRBJ1-3; 9 bases map to TRBD1. Germline lookup yields CDR1 SEHNR and CDR2 FQNEAQ (reference sequence). CDR3 length equals 15 residues. The CDR3 nucleotides read TGTTCCAGCAGTCTCGACAGGGGGAGAGGAAACACCATATATTTT. It specifies CSSSLDRGRGNTIYF.

The J gene is TRBJ2-7, the V gene TRBV6-4; TRBD2 agrees at 16 bases. CDR1 and CDR2 (germline): MRHNA, SNTAGT. The CDR3 is 20 residues long. Trimming at V came to 8 bases and at J to 4 bases, leaving 20 bases not matched to a gene. Written as DNA, the CDR3 is TGTGCCAGCCGGCCGAGAGGGACTAGCGGGGGGGCCTTTACGTTATACGAGCAGTACTTC. Protein: CASRPRGTSGGAFTLYEQYF.

Regarding this clone: The junction does not match germline at one end; this may be a read error. J is TRBJ1-1 and V is TRBV7-9; D call uncertain. The CDR3 totals 12 residues. Germline CDR1 SEHNR, CDR2 FQNEAQ (reference sequence). CDR3 in amino acids: CSSSPMATEAFF. In nucleotides, the CDR3 is TGTTCCAGCAGCCCCATGGCCACTGAAGCTTTCTTT. The full variable domain, rest sourced from reference TRBV7-9 and TRBJ1-1, is DTGVSQNPRHKITKRGQNVTFRCDPISEHNRLYWYRQTLGQGPEFLTYFQNEAQLEKSRLLSDRFSAERPKGSFSTLEIQRTEQGDSAMYLCSSSPMATEAFFGQGTRLTVV.

This chain connects TRBV4-1 to TRBJ2-3; 10 nucleotides agree with TRBD2. J gave up 3 bases and V 2 bases, and 2 bases lay outside the gene matches. Germline CDR1 is MGHRA and CDR2 is YSYEKL. The CDR3 is 15 amino acids. The CDR3 region is CASSQPGLATDTQYF. CDR3 nucleotide sequence: TGCGCCAGCAGCCAACCGGGACTAGCGACAGATACGCAGTATTTT.

This chain links TRBV5-1 with TRBJ2-2; the match to TRBD2 covers 8 bases. Losses at the gene ends were 3 bases for V and 3 bases for J; bases not matched to a gene: 7. The germline gives CDR1 SGHRS, CDR2 YFSETQ. There are 16 residues in the CDR3. The CDR3 nucleotides read TGCGCCAGCAGCTCGAGCGGGAGAAAGGACACCGGGGAGCTGTTTTTT. As protein: CASSSSGRKDTGELFF. The entire variable domain, with the rest obtained from reference TRBV5-1 and TRBJ2-2, is as follows: KAGVTQTPRYLIKTRGQQVTLSCSPISGHRSVSWYQQTPGQGLQFLFEYFSETQRNKGNFPGRFSGRQFSNSRSEMNVSTLELGDSALYLCASSSSGRKDTGELFFGEGSRLTVL.

This sequence joins TRBV18 and TRBJ2-5, with no clear D. Germline V gene sequence: CDR1 KGHSH, CDR2 LQKENI. V was pared by 5 bases and J by 5 bases, with 9 bases between. This CDR3 contains 12 residues. The CDR3 bases are TGTGCCAGCTCAGCTACGTCGGAGACCCAGTACTTC. It specifies CASSATSETQYF.

This clone turned up a few times. The chain uses TRBV19 and TRBJ2-6; D might be TRBD2 (6 bases). The germline V and J ends were trimmed by 5 bases and 4 bases, with 12 bases remaining between them. CDR1 is LNHDA, CDR2 SQIVND, per germline (reference sequence). The CDR3 contains 15 residues. CDR3 in DNA: TGTGCCAGTAGTTCTTGGGAGGCAGGGGCCAACGTCCTGACTTTC. Translated, it gives CASSSWEAGANVLTF.

The table lists this clone with a count of one. The chain recombines TRBV5-1 with TRBJ2-3; TRBD2 agrees at 8 bases. CDR1 is SGHRS and CDR2 is YFSETQ in the germline V gene. V was pared by 2 bases and J by 3 bases, with 14 bases of the junction left unmatched. The CDR3 covers 18 residues. The CDR3 is CASSFSAGATVRTDTQYF. The CDR3 DNA reads TGCGCCAGCAGCTTCTCAGCGGGAGCCACGGTTCGTACAGATACGCAGTATTTT.

The chain links TRBV25-1 to TRBJ2-1; 7 bases match TRBD2. The CDR3 length is 17 residues. V shed 2 bases and J 3 bases; nucleotides not matched to a gene: 10. In germline, CDR1 is MGHDK, CDR2 SYGVNS. The CDR3 region is CASSEALAGHLYNEQFF. CDR3 DNA sequence: TGTGCCAGCAGTGAAGCTTTAGCGGGCCATCTCTACAATGAGCAGTTCTTC.

The genes are TRBV11-3 and TRBJ2-2; TRBD1 aligns across 8 bases. This CDR3 contains 14 residues. V shed 5 bases, J shed 5 bases, and the junction held 4 bases outside the gene matches. The V gene's germline CDR1 is SGHNT and CDR2 YENEEA. This chain's CDR3 is CASSRQGKTGELFF. The CDR3 region has the DNA TGTGCCAGCAGCCGACAGGGGAAGACCGGGGAGCTGTTTTTT.

This clone was seen more than once but under ten times. The genes are TRBV2 and TRBJ1-4; 10 positions agree with TRBD1. Germline V gene lookup returns CDR1 SNHLY and CDR2 FYNNEI. This CDR3 is built from 13 residues. Unmatched junction bases numbered 1, after V lost 7 bases and J lost 5 bases. CDR3 region: CASTDRGNEKLFF. CDR3 bases: TGTGCCAGCACGGACAGGGGGAATGAAAAACTGTTTTTT.

The CDR3, as DNA: TGCGCCAGCAGCCCGGGGGTAGCGAACACCGGGGAGCTGTTTTTT. Translation: CASSPGVANTGELFF. The chain joins TRBV5-1 to TRBJ2-2; tentative D call: TRBD2 (6 bases). CDR1 and CDR2 (germline): SGHRS, YFSETQ. The CDR3 extends over 15 amino acids. Trimming took off 4 bases at V and 0 bases at J, with 10 bases between the two ends.

V is TRBV7-6 and J is TRBJ2-7; TRBD1 aligns across 9 bases. Germline V gene lookup returns CDR1 SGHVS and CDR2 FNYEAQ. The V and J ends lost 3 bases and 5 bases, in that order; junction bases with no gene match: 11. This CDR3 contains 16 residues. CDR3 sequence: CASSFRTGVSLDEQYF. The CDR3 coding sequence is TGTGCCAGCAGCTTTAGGACAGGGGTATCTCTAGACGAGCAGTACTTC.

V gene TRBV30 combines with J gene TRBJ1-2; TRBD1 aligns across 8 bases. V was clipped by 1 base and J by 8 bases; unmatched bases: 9. Germline V gene data show CDR1 as GTSNPN and CDR2 as SVGIG (reference sequence). The CDR3 contains 14 residues. The DNA of the CDR3 is TGTGCCTGGAGTGAAGGTTCAGGGGGCACGGGCTACACCTTC. Its translation: CAWSEGSGGTGYTF.

This clone was detected once. This chain joins TRBV27 and TRBJ2-1; 10 bases map to TRBD1. Per the germline V gene, CDR1 is MNHEY and CDR2 is SMNVEV (reference sequence). With V trimmed by 1 base and J by 7 bases, 7 bases remained unmatched. CDR3 length: 16 residues. CDR3 protein: CASSLYPDRGLNEQFF. CDR3 sequence (DNA): TGTGCCAGCAGTTTATACCCTGACAGGGGGCTAAATGAGCAGTTCTTC.